The T cell receptor beta chain under discussion was sequenced for a study of T cell repertoires in cytomegalovirus infection. Across the study: Both a matching HLA type and CMV infection were indicated by public TCR beta signatures. Whole-study results and caveats: HLA-C-restricted CMV-specific TCR beta clonotypes were dominant in the ex vivo response.

This clonotype has at least ten counts. Its target is unknown. Trimming pared 5 bases from V and 3 bases from J, leaving 7 bases between. CDR3 length equals 13 residues. CDR1 and CDR2 (germline): SGHVS, FNYEAQ. TCRdb reprocessed the reads with MiXCR, giving one entry per CDR3 protein. The table has 750,000 to 950,000 distinct CDR3 sequences, under 35% seen once. This TCR came from a human donor in good health (CMV status not recorded). Some clones in this sample may be carry-over from other donors' samples. Source: cultured CD8+ T cells from PBMCs, taken from culture after CMV antigen stimulation. The rearrangement joins TRBV7-6 to TRBJ2-2, with a possible D match to TRBD1 (6 bases). The CDR3 DNA follows: TGTGCCAGCAGCCCAGGGGACACCGGGGAGCTGTTTTTT. Protein product: CASSPGDTGELFF.